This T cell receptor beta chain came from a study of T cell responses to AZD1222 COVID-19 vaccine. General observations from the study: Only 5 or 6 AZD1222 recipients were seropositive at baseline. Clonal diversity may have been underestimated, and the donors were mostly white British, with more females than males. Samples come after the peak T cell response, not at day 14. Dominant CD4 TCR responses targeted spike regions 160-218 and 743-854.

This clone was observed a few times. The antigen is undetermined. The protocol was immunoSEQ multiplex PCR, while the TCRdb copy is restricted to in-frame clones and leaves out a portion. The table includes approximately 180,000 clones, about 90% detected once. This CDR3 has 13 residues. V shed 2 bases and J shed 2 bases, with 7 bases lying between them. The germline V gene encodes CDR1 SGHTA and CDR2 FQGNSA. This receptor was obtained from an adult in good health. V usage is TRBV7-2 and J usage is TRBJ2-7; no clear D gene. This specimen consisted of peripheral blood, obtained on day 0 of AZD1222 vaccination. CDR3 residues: CASSLTKAYEQYF. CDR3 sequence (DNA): TGTGCCAGCAGCTTAACCAAGGCCTACGAGCAGTACTTC.